The 20 T cell receptor beta chains given below trace back to one sample, sequenced in a study of T-cell reconstitution after alpha-beta-depleted transplantation in children. Unique molecular identifiers featured in how the TCRbeta library was prepared. TCRdb reprocessed the PCR reads with MiXCR, giving one entry per CDR3 protein. The sample shows around 490,000 distinct CDR3 sequences, more than 9.5% of them seen only once. Sequences were derived from PBMCs, mostly from graft donor cells, sampled 180 days after TCRalphabeta/CD19-depleted stem cell transplant. These TCRs come from a female patient aged 2-9 years who had a stem cell transplant for aplastic anemia, so the T cells may come from the graft donor.

The rearrangement uses TRBV29-1 and TRBJ2-1; a weak D match, TRBD1 (6 bases). Trimming removed 4 bases at V and 4 bases at J, with 8 bases between. The germline V gene has CDR1 SQVTM and CDR2 ANQGSEA. The CDR3 length is 12 residues. The CDR3 DNA reads TGCAGCGTTGGGGACAAATACAATGAGCAGTTCTTC. This encodes CSVGDKYNEQFF.

This clonotype was recorded a few times. The chain carries TRBV29-1 and TRBJ2-5; D possibly uses TRBD1 or TRBD2 (5 bases each). Germline CDR1 is SQVTM and CDR2 is ANQGSEA. The CDR3 covers 13 residues. Trimming cost V 6 bases and J 0 bases, with 11 bases left between them. DNA for the CDR3: TGCAGCGTGGGTGAGGGGTACCAAGAGACCCAGTACTTC. It is translated as CSVGEGYQETQYF.

This clonotype turned up a few times. The rearrangement links TRBV6-5 to TRBJ1-5; 7 bases are a match to TRBD1. Germline V gene data show CDR1 as MNHEY and CDR2 as SVGAGI. The trim removed 2 bases at V and 0 bases at J, leaving 1 base unmatched. The CDR3 has 15 amino acids. The CDR3 loop is CASSYHRGSNQPQHF. CDR3 nucleotides: TGTGCCAGCAGTTACCACAGGGGTAGCAATCAGCCCCAGCATTTT.

This rearrangement joins TRBV13 to TRBJ1-1, with D unresolved. CDR1 and CDR2 from the germline V gene are PRHDT and FYEKMQ (reference sequence). The CDR3 runs 12 residues. V shed 5 bases and J shed 6 bases, with 10 bases lying between them. CDR3 protein: CASSPVLAEAFF. The CDR3 region has the DNA TGTGCCAGCAGCCCGGTCCTGGCTGAAGCTTTCTTT.

J is TRBJ2-7 and V is TRBV6-1; a weak D match, TRBD1 (6 bases). Per germline, CDR1 MNHNS and CDR2 SASEGT. V lost 7 bases to trimming and J lost 5 bases, with 30 bases between them. The CDR3 is 18 residues long. CDR3 protein: CASTSLEIYTQGCHEQYF. CDR3 nucleotides: TGTGCCAGCACCAGCCTGGAAATCTACACCCAGGGGTGCCACGAGCAGTACTTC.

The sample holds a few counts of this clonotype. This chain uses TRBV20-1 with TRBJ2-3; tentatively, D is TRBD2 (5 bases). Trimming removed 5 bases at V and 3 bases at J, with 15 bases between. Germline V CDR1 and CDR2: DFQATT, SNEGSKA (reference sequence). CDR3 length equals 14 residues. CDR3 nucleotides: TGCAGTGCTGACCGCGGGCGGAGGACAGATACGCAGTATTTT. Amino acid sequence: CSADRGRRTDTQYF.

J is TRBJ2-7 and V is TRBV5-8; D is undetermined. V gave up 0 bases and J gave up 2 bases, with 12 bases separating them. Germline CDR1 reads SGHTS; CDR2 reads YDEGEE. The CDR3 runs 15 residues. The CDR3 here is CASSLGWPGPYEQYV. The CDR3 DNA is TGTGCCAGCAGCTTGGGATGGCCTGGGCCCTACGAGCAGTACGTC.

V is TRBV20-1 and J is TRBJ1-5; D may be TRBD1 (5 bases). V was clipped by 3 bases and J by 7 bases, with 10 bases between them. This CDR3 is 12 amino acids long. CDR1 DFQATT and CDR2 SNEGSKA come from the germline V gene (reference sequence). The CDR3, as DNA: TGCAGTGCTAGCTCGGGGCGCCAGCCCCAGCATTTT. Translated: CSASSGRQPQHF.

This clonotype appeared a few times. The chain carries TRBV11-2 and TRBJ2-7, with D tentatively TRBD1 (6 bases). The CDR3 consists of 15 residues. Germline V CDR1 and CDR2: SGHAT, FQNNGV. Deletions cut 6 bases from V and 4 bases from J, with 19 bases between. The CDR3 reads CASSRVWDTNYEQYF. CDR3 in DNA: TGTGCCAGCAGTCGTGTATGGGACACTAATTACGAGCAGTACTTC.

The chain couples TRBV12-3 or TRBV12-4 to TRBJ2-3; 9 bases align to TRBD2. The CDR3 length is 18 residues. The J segment lost 2 bases and the V segment lost 5 bases, leaving 14 bases of the junction unmatched. The CDR3 region is CASSRKTGLADYTDTQYF. As DNA, the CDR3 is TGTGCCAGCAGTCGCAAGACGGGACTAGCAGATTACACAGATACGCAGTATTTT.

The rearrangement joins TRBV7-3 to TRBJ2-2; no clear D. With 2 bases removed from V and 4 bases from J, the gap between germline ends came to 8 bases. Germline CDR1 is SGHTA and CDR2 is FQGTGA. The CDR3 length is 14 residues. The CDR3 loop is CASSLGISTGELFF. Written as DNA, the CDR3 is TGTGCCAGCAGCTTAGGGATTAGCACCGGGGAGCTGTTTTTT.

Points on this clonotype: The conserved phenylalanine or tryptophan is not found at the CDR3 terminus, so this likely reflects a read error. J is TRBJ2-5 and V is TRBV12-3 or TRBV12-4; 7 bases match TRBD2. V was pared by 4 bases and J by 5 bases, with 7 bases of the junction left unmatched. This CDR3 spans 14 amino acids. The CDR3 bases are TGTGCCAGCAGTTCGGAGACTAGCCGGGAGACCCAGTACTCC. Translation gives CASSSETSRETQYS.

This clonotype came up a few times. The genes are TRBV6-6 and TRBJ2-7, with D perhaps assigned TRBD1 or TRBD2 (5 bases each). Germline CDR1 MNHNY, CDR2 SVGAGI (reference sequence). The germline V and J ends were trimmed by 5 bases and 2 bases, with 10 bases remaining between them. The CDR3 has 13 residues. The DNA for the CDR3 is TGTGCCAGCAGTAGACTGGGGGCCTACGAGCAGTACGTC. It codes for CASSRLGAYEQYV.

This clonotype was recorded at least ten times. The chain employs TRBV6-2 or TRBV6-3 and TRBJ2-2, with D possibly being TRBD1 (5 bases). From germline, CDR1 is MNHEY and CDR2 SVGEGT. There are 14 residues in the CDR3. V was clipped by 8 bases and J by 2 bases, with 12 bases between them. In nucleotides, the CDR3 is TGTGCCAGCGGGCGACAGTTAAACACCGGGGAGCTGTTTTTT. It yields the protein CASGRQLNTGELFF.

The chain carries TRBV13 and TRBJ2-7; 12 positions agree with TRBD2. Per germline, CDR1 PRHDT and CDR2 FYEKMQ (reference sequence). This CDR3 is 23 amino acids long. The trim removed 5 bases at V and 2 bases at J, leaving 28 bases unmatched. CDR3 sequence reads: CASSPSVGTGRRGGLAGPYEQYV. Here the CDR3 DNA reads TGTGCCAGCAGCCCAAGCGTTGGGACAGGGCGTAGAGGTGGACTAGCGGGACCCTACGAGCAGTACGTC.

At least ten counts were recorded for this clonotype. The chain is built from TRBV12-3 or TRBV12-4 and TRBJ2-6; D unclear. V dropped 1 base and J dropped 3 bases, with 4 bases sitting between them. This CDR3 is built from 14 residues. CDR3 sequence reads: CASSLGFGANVLTF. As DNA, the CDR3 is TGTGCCAGCAGTTTAGGGTTTGGGGCCAACGTCCTGACTTTC.

This clonotype was counted many times. This chain joins TRBV5-1 and TRBJ2-2; D not certain. Germline lookup yields CDR1 SGHRS and CDR2 YFSETQ. Trimming removed 0 bases at V and 1 base at J, with 10 bases between. CDR3 length: 16 residues. The CDR3 loop is CASSLAPPGNTGELFF. The DNA of the CDR3 is TGCGCCAGCAGCTTGGCACCGCCGGGGAACACCGGGGAGCTGTTTTTT.

Of note for this clonotype: At one end, the junction sequence differs from germline, possibly due to a read error. J is TRBJ1-1 and V is TRBV7-9; weak D call: TRBD1 (6 bases). This CDR3 region has 14 residues. CDR1 and CDR2 (germline): SEHNR, FQNEAQ (reference sequence). The CDR3 protein is CASRPIVQGVEVFF. CDR3 sequence (DNA): TGTGCCAGCAGACCAATAGTACAGGGAGTAGAAGTTTTCTTT.

The V and J genes are TRBV27 and TRBJ2-7; D not resolved. The germline gives CDR1 MNHEY, CDR2 SMNVEV (reference sequence). CDR3 length: 16 amino acids. V was shortened by 2 bases and J by 0 bases, with 14 bases between the two germline ends. CDR3 in amino acids: CASSLNGVSSSYEQYF. For the CDR3, the DNA is TGTGCCAGCAGTTTAAATGGGGTTTCATCCTCCTACGAGCAGTACTTC.

V is TRBV7-9 and J is TRBJ1-1; 9 positions agree with TRBD1. With V trimmed by 5 bases and J by 9 bases, 7 bases remained unmatched. CDR1 and CDR2 from the germline V gene are SEHNR and FQNEAQ (reference sequence). The CDR3 is 13 amino acids. The CDR3 loop is CASSPDRGMKAFF. For the CDR3, the DNA is TGTGCCAGCAGCCCGGACAGGGGAATGAAAGCTTTCTTT.